One sample yielded the 18 T cell receptor beta chains listed below, sequenced in a study of shared clonotypes between healthy human individuals. Data came from immunoSEQ multiplex PCR; TCRdb stores just in-frame clones and leaves some out. This table has about 2.3 million clones, more than 80% appearing once. Sequencing used naive CD4+ T cells from PBMCs. Specified subset: CD45RA+ positively selected. The source of these receptors is a man aged 18 to 30 in good health. Some clones in this sample may be carry-over from other donors' samples.

The chain joins TRBV30 to TRBJ2-5; 7 bases match TRBD1. The closer fit of TRBJ2-7 to the DNA end suggests the J call may be wrong. Germline CDR1 GTSNPN, CDR2 SVGIG (reference sequence). The CDR3 has 13 residues. The CDR3 sequence: CAWSTGVSYEQYF. The CDR3 DNA reads as TGTGCCTGGAGTACAGGGGTCTCCTACGAGCAGTACTTC.

This clone was observed a single time. CDR3 nucleotide sequence: TGTGCCAGCAGTCTACGTTGGGAGGCCACCACCCCCTACGAGCAGTACTTC. Protein product: CASSLRWEATTPYEQYF. The chain employs TRBV27 and TRBJ2-7; TRBD2 might be the D (6 bases). This CDR3 has 17 residues. The V end was cut by 5 bases, the J end by 2 bases, with 22 bases between. Germline-derived CDR1 and CDR2 are MNHEY and SMNVEV (reference sequence).

The V call is TRBV29-1, the J call TRBJ2-5; TRBD1 aligns across 11 bases. Germline loops: CDR1 SQVTM, CDR2 ANQGSEA. Losses at the gene ends were 7 bases for V and 8 bases for J; bases not matched to a gene: 6. The CDR3 covers 12 residues. The CDR3 region is CSASDRGQTQYF. CDR3 sequence (DNA): TGCAGCGCCTCGGACAGGGGGCAAACCCAGTACTTC.

This clone was seen just once. The identical CDR3 is also encoded by other nucleotide sequences in the sample. The chain has TRBV30 and TRBJ1-2, with unresolved D. Germline CDR1 and CDR2: GTSNPN and SVGIG (reference sequence). Trimming left V 2 bases short and J 4 bases short, with 8 bases between. The CDR3 consists of 12 residues. DNA for the CDR3: TGTGCCTGGAGTACCGGAGGCTATGGCTACACCTTC. Residues: CAWSTGGYGYTF.

The chain employs TRBV7-2 and TRBJ1-5; D perhaps matches TRBD1 (5 bases). V was pared by 3 bases and J by 7 bases, with 10 bases between. From germline, CDR1 is SGHTA and CDR2 FQGNSA. The CDR3 extends over 13 amino acids. CDR3 in DNA: TGTGCCAGCAGCTTGTGGGACGGGCAGCCCCAGCATTTT. Protein product: CASSLWDGQPQHF.

V gene TRBV5-1 combines with J gene TRBJ1-4; 7 nucleotides line up with TRBD1. The CDR3 totals 16 residues. J lost 4 bases, V lost 1 base, and 7 bases had no gene match. Germline assignment: CDR1 SGHRS and CDR2 YFSETQ. CDR3 in DNA: TGCGCCAGCAGCTTGACCTACAGGGGTGTTAATGAAAAACTGTTTTTT. It encodes CASSLTYRGVNEKLFF.

The V call is TRBV12-5, the J call TRBJ2-1; 10 bases are a match to TRBD2. CDR3 size: 15 residues. Germline CDR1 and CDR2: LGHNT and FRNRAP. After removal of 6 bases from V and 1 base from J, the junction contained 3 bases not matched to a gene. The CDR3 here is CASGKREGSYNEQFF. CDR3 nucleotide sequence: TGTGCTAGTGGGAAGCGGGAGGGGTCCTACAATGAGCAGTTCTTC.

Concerning this clone itself: The sample holds other DNA sequences that translate to the same CDR3. V gene TRBV7-2 combines with J gene TRBJ2-2; perhaps D is TRBD1 or TRBD2 (5 bases each). The germline gives CDR1 SGHTA, CDR2 FQGNSA. This CDR3 spans 14 amino acids. The V end lost 3 bases, the J end lost 2 bases, and 7 bases lay between the germline ends. CDR3 sequence reads: CASSFGGNTGELFF. CDR3 sequence (DNA): TGTGCCAGCAGCTTTGGGGGAAACACCGGGGAGCTGTTTTTT. Supplemented by reference TRBV7-2 and TRBJ2-2, the full variable domain reads GAGVSQSPSNKVTEKGKDVELRCDPISGHTALYWYRQSLGQGLEFLIYFQGNSAPDKSGLPSDRFSAERTGGSVSTLTIQRTQQEDSAVYLCASSFGGNTGELFFGEGSRLTVL.

Turning to this clone: At the DNA level, this CDR3 is encoded by other sequences in the same sample as well. The V and J genes are TRBV5-1 and TRBJ2-1; TRBD1 might be the D (6 bases). Trimming took 3 bases from V and 4 from J, leaving 8 bases between them. The CDR3 length is 13 residues. Germline values: CDR1 SGHRS, CDR2 YFSETQ. The CDR3 here is CASSSGQYNEQFF. The CDR3 bases are TGCGCCAGCAGCTCAGGACAGTACAATGAGCAGTTCTTC.

V and J are TRBV6-5 and TRBJ2-2, with D tentatively TRBD1 or TRBD2 (5 bases each). V lost 0 bases and J lost 6, with 8 bases in between. Germline assignment: CDR1 MNHEY and CDR2 SVGAGI. The CDR3 is made up of 14 amino acids. The CDR3 DNA follows: TGTGCCAGCAGTTACTCGTGGGGGTCCGGGGAGCTGTTTTTT. It encodes CASSYSWGSGELFF.

V usage is TRBV7-2 and J usage is TRBJ1-1; 7 bases are shared with TRBD1. This CDR3 contains 13 residues. V lost 5 bases and J lost 7; bases outside the gene matches: 7. CDR1 SGHTA and CDR2 FQGNSA come from the germline V gene. The CDR3 is CASSRDRVGEAFF. CDR3 in DNA: TGTGCCAGCAGCCGAGACAGGGTAGGTGAAGCTTTCTTT.

The J gene is TRBJ1-4, the V gene TRBV28; D might be TRBD1 (6 bases). Germline V gives CDR1 MDHEN, CDR2 SYDVKM. V was clipped by 2 bases and J by 5 bases, with 9 bases between them. The CDR3 spans 14 residues. CDR3 DNA: TGTGCCAGCAGTTTAAGCCAGGGGAATGAAAAACTGTTTTTT. It is translated as CASSLSQGNEKLFF.

Notes on this clone: Within the sample, other DNA sequences also encode this same CDR3. CDR3 region: CAWDRVNTEAFF. CDR3 in DNA: TGTGCCTGGGACCGGGTTAACACTGAAGCTTTCTTT. This chain connects TRBV30 to TRBJ1-1; D not resolved. Germline values: CDR1 GTSNPN, CDR2 SVGIG (reference sequence). V lost 5 bases and J 2 bases, leaving 9 bases between the germline ends. The CDR3 consists of 12 residues.

The V and J genes are TRBV28 and TRBJ2-2; weak D call: TRBD2 (5 bases). V was clipped by 8 bases and J by 6 bases, with 13 bases between them. Germline CDR1 and CDR2: MDHEN and SYDVKM. This CDR3 region has 13 residues. For the CDR3, the DNA is TGTGCCAGCCAAACCCCCGGGGCCGGGGAGCTGTTTTTT. This sequence encodes CASQTPGAGELFF.

The chain employs TRBV18 and TRBJ1-2, with 7 bases identical to TRBD1. The V and J ends lost 1 base and 0 bases, in that order; junction bases with no gene match: 5. Germline V gene lookup returns CDR1 KGHSH and CDR2 LQKENI. The CDR3 is 16 amino acids. In DNA form, the CDR3 reads TGTGCCAGCTCACCACTCCCCGGGACAGCTAACTATGGCTACACCTTC. This sequence encodes CASSPLPGTANYGYTF.

V is TRBV28 and J is TRBJ2-3; D is unclear. Germline loops: CDR1 MDHEN, CDR2 SYDVKM. The CDR3 totals 14 residues. Between the trimmed V and J ends, which lost 6 bases and 4 bases, there was a span of 14 bases. The DNA for the CDR3 is TGTGCCAGCAGGAAGGTCCCGTCCCCAGATACGCAGTATTTT. It specifies CASRKVPSPDTQYF.

The rearrangement joins TRBV28 to TRBJ2-7; D possibly uses TRBD1 or TRBD2 (5 bases each). The CDR3 contains 16 residues. The V end lost 3 bases, the J end lost 2 bases, and 17 bases lay between the germline ends. Germline values: CDR1 MDHEN, CDR2 SYDVKM. The DNA for the CDR3 is TGTGCCAGCAGTTTGTTCTCCGGGACGGATACCTACGAGCAGTACTTC. Encoded protein: CASSLFSGTDTYEQYF.

This chain connects TRBV5-4 to TRBJ1-1; possibly TRBD1 for D (5 bases). The V and J ends lost 4 bases and 4 bases respectively, with 17 bases between them. CDR3 length: 15 amino acids. Germline CDR1 and CDR2: SGHNT and YYREEE (reference sequence). In nucleotides, the CDR3 is TGTGCCAGCAGCCGGGACGTGAGGCTGGGCACTGAAGCTTTCTTT. Translated, it gives CASSRDVRLGTEAFF.